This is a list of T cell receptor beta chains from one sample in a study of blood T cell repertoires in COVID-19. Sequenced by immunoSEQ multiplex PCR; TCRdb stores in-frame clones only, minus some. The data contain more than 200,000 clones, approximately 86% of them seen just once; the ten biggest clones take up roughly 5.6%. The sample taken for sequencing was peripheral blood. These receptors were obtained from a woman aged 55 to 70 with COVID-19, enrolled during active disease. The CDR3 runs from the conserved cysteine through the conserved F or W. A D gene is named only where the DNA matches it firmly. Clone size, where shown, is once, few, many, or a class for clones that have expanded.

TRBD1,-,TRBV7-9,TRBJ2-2,TGTGCCAGCAGCCCCACGACAGGGGTGGGCGGGGAGCTGTTTTTT,CASSPTTGVGGELFF
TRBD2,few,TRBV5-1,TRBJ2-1,TGCGCCAGCAGCTTGGTCCTAGCGGGAGGGCCCTCTAACAATGAGCAGTTCTTC,CASSLVLAGGPSNNEQFF
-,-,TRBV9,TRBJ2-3,TGTGCCAGCAGCGTAGATACAGGGCTGTGGGGCACAGATACGCAGTATTTT,CASSVDTGLWGTDTQYF
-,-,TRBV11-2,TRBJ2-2,TGTGCCAGCAGCCCTCGGACAATCGGTGACACCGGGGAGCTGTTTTTT,CASSPRTIGDTGELFF
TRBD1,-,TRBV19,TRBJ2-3,TGTGCCAGTAGTCCCAGGACAGGGGCGGGAGATACGCAGTATTTT,CASSPRTGAGDTQYF
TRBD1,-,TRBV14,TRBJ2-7,TGTGCCAGCAGCCAAAATCGGGGACAGGGCCCCTACGAGCAGTACTTC,CASSQNRGQGPYEQYF
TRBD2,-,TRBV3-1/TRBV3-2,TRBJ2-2,TGTGCCAGCAGCCGGGGGGTGGGACTAGCCGGCGGGGAGCTGTTTTTT,CASSRGVGLAGGELFF
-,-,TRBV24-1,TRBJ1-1,TGTGCCACCAGTGATTTGGACAGGACTGAAGCTTTCTTT,CATSDLDRTEAFF
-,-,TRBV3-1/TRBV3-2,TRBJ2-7,TGTGCCAGCAGCCAAGATCTCGTCTACGAGCAGTACTTC,CASSQDLVYEQYF
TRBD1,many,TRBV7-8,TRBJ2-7,TGTGCCAGCAACCAAGGACAGGCCCATCACGAGCAGTACTTC,CASNQGQAHHEQYF
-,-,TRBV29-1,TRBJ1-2,TGCAGCGTTGTCGGGGGAGGGTATGGCTACACCTTC,CSVVGGGYGYTF
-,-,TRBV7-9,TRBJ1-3,TGTGCCAGCAGCCAAGGAGGGGTGACTGGAAACACCATATATTTT,CASSQGGVTGNTIYF
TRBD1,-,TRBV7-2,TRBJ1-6,TGTGCCAGCAGCATTCCGGCTGGGACAGGGAATTCACCCCTCCACTTT,CASSIPAGTGNSPLHF
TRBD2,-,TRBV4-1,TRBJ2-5,TGCGCCAGCAGCCTCGGACTAGCGGGAGGTCAAGAGACCCAGTACTTC,CASSLGLAGGQETQYF
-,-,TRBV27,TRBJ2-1,TGTGCCAGCAGTTTTAATGCCCTCAGCTCCTACAATGAGCAGTTCTTC,CASSFNALSSYNEQFF
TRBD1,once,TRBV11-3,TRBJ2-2,TGTGCCAGCAGTTTCGACAGGGCGGACACCGGGGAGCTGTTTTTT,CASSFDRADTGELFF
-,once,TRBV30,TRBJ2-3,TGTGCCTTGACGCCCGCGGGATACAGCACAGATACGCAGTATTTT,CALTPAGYSTDTQYF
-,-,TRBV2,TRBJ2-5,TGTGCCAGCACCCGGACCCTGGGGCACCAAGAGACCCAGTACTTC,CASTRTLGHQETQYF
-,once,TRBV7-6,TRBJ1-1,TGTGCCAGCTTACAGGGTCAAAACACTGAAGCTTTCTTT,CASLQGQNTEAFF
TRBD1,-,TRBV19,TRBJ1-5,TGTGCCAGTAGTAAGGGGGACAGGGACAATCAGCCCCAGCATTTT,CASSKGDRDNQPQHF
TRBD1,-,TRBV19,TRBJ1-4,TGTGCCAGTAGCCAACTTACAGGGGGCAACACTAATGAAAAACTGTTTTTT,CASSQLTGGNTNEKLFF
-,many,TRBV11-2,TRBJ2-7,TGTGCCAGCAGCAACAGGCGGCGGGACTCCTACGAGCAGTACTTC,CASSNRRRDSYEQYF
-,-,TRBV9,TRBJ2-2,TGTGCCAGCAGCGCCAAGACGAAGGGTAGGGGCGCGAACACCGGGGAGCTGTTTTTT,CASSAKTKGRGANTGELFF
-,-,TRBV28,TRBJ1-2,TGTGCCAGCAATGGAGCTAACTATGGCTACACCTTC,CASNGANYGYTF
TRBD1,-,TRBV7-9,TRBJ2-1,TGTGCCAGCAGCCGGGACAGGGGGATCGATGAGCAGTTCTTC,CASSRDRGIDEQFF
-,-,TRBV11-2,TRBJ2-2,TGTGCCAGCAGCTTCTCTCCAACAGGAAACACCGGGGAGCTGTTTTTT,CASSFSPTGNTGELFF
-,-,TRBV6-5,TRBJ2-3,TGTGCCAGCAGTTACTCGAATTTACAGGCCACAGATACGCAGTATTTT,CASSYSNLQATDTQYF
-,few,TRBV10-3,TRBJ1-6,TGTGCCATCAGTGAGACGTATACTGATTCACCCCTCCACTTT,CAISETYTDSPLHF
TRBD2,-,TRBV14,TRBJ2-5,TGTGCCAGCAGCCAAGATTGGACTAGCGGATTGTATGAGACCCAGTACTTC,CASSQDWTSGLYETQYF
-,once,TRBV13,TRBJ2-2,TGTGCCAGCAGCTCGAGGGACTGGACCGGGGAGCTGTTTTTT,CASSSRDWTGELFF
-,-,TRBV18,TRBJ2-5,TGTGCCAGCTCACCCACGCGTGGCGGACAAGAGACCCAGTACTTC,CASSPTRGGQETQYF
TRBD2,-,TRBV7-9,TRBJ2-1,TGTGCCAGCAGCTTAGGTGCGGGGGGCGAGAATGAGCAGTTCTTC,CASSLGAGGENEQFF
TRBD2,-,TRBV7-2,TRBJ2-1,TGTGCCAGCAGCCCTACAAGACTAGCGGGAGAGCAGTTCTTC,CASSPTRLAGEQFF
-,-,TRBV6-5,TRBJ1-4,TGTGCCAGCAGTTATAATTTTAGGCAGGGGAGAGAAAAACTGTTTTTT,CASSYNFRQGREKLFF
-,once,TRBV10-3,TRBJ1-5,TGTGCCATCAGTGCCGGAGGGGACGGCAATCAGCCCCAGCATTTT,CAISAGGDGNQPQHF
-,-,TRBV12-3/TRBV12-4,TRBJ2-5,TGTGCCAGCAGTTCTATCCAAGAGACCCAGTACTTC,CASSSIQETQYF
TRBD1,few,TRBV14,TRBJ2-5,TGTGCCAGCAGCCACGGGGGCCCAGGGGGCTTTGGGACCCAGTACTTC,CASSHGGPGGFGTQYF
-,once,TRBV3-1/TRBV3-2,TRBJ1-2,TGTGCCAGCAGCCAAGTTTTGGCAGGGTCAGATGGCTACACCTTC,CASSQVLAGSDGYTF
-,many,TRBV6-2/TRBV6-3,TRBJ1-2,TGTGCCAGCAGTCATGACAGCAGCTATGGCTACACCTTC,CASSHDSSYGYTF
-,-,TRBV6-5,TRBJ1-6,TGTGCCAGCAGGGACAGTCACACCGCGCCCCTCCACTTT,CASRDSHTAPLHF
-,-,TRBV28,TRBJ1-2,TGTGCCAGCAGTTTTGTTAGTCGCTATGGCTACACCTTC,CASSFVSRYGYTF
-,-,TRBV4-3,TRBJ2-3,TGCGCCAGCAGCCAAGAACCGGGAGCCACAGATACGCAGTATTTT,CASSQEPGATDTQYF
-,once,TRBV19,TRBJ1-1,TGTGCCAGTAGTATTATCCTGAACACTGAAGCTTTCTTT,CASSIILNTEAFF
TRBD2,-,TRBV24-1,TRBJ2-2,TGTGCCACCAGGCGGGAGTACACCGGGGAGCTGTTTTTT,CATRREYTGELFF
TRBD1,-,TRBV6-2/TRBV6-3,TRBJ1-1,TGTGCCAGCAGTGGTGGGACAGGGGGCTTCGCTGAAGCTTTCTTT,CASSGGTGGFAEAFF